The entry that follows covers one TCR beta chain sequence. The record originates from a study of preoperative IRX-2 immunotherapy in early breast cancer. CDR3 size: 13 residues. Germline values: CDR1 WSHSY, CDR2 SAAADI. V shed 2 bases and J shed 4 bases, with 9 bases lying between them. The treatment: preoperative locoregional IRX-2 cytokine immunotherapy. Samples came from a phase Ib trial of preoperative locoregional IRX-2 cytokine immunotherapy. Profiled with immunoSEQ multiplex PCR; TCRdb holds only in-frame clones, not every one. This table holds around 35,000 clones, about 95% found once. The specimen was obtained from a patient treated with IRX-2 immunotherapy. V gene TRBV10-2 combines with J gene TRBJ2-7, with unresolved D. The sequence was obtained from a human donor with breast cancer. The CDR3 DNA reads TGCGCCAGCAGTGAGGGACCGACTTACGAGCAGTACTTC. Residues: CASSEGPTYEQYF.